This T cell receptor (beta chain) was profiled in a study of blood T cells in healthy people across ages (dated by TCRdb to 2013 to 2016). Regarding the complete study: Template switching captured roughly one uniquely barcoded TCR beta cDNA molecule per two T cells in model experiments. Using deep sequencing normalized with unique cDNA molecular identifiers, the study measured how TCR beta repertoire diversity changes with age. The donors were split into four age groups: young (average about 15 years), middle-aged (39), aged (roughly 65) and long-lived (over 80). To avoid experimental bias, donors of different ages were randomly spread across the sequencing lanes. Using the same blood draw, the study looked at two additional independent replicas of 1 million unique cDNA reads for two donors, one aged 18 to 30 and the other aged 80 or older.

The protocol used for the library was 5' RACE. Reads for this sample came from an Illumina HiSeq 2500. A second PCR of about 7 to 12 cycles was run with a J-beta primer mix and a sample-barcoded 5' primer. A unique molecular identifier was introduced onto each TCR beta cDNA molecule by a template-switch 5' adaptor carrying 12 random nucleotides. Each sample yielded at least 3 million CDR3-containing paired-end reads. First-strand cDNA was synthesized from all RNA with the Mint cDNA synthesis kit, primed by a TRBC-specific oligonucleotide. Following uracil-DNA glycosylase treatment, all cDNA underwent a first 18-cycle PCR with the universal primers M1SS and BC2_uni_R. On the study's bioinformatics: For normalization, 1 million high-quality reads were randomly selected from each sample, with every read carrying a distinct molecular identifier. Reads sharing molecular identifiers were discarded rather than binned into consensus sequences. MiTCR, run with a Q25 quality threshold and the strictest error-elimination algorithm, handled CDR3 identification, clonotype clustering and error correction. Lower-bound total TCR beta diversity was estimated with a nonparametric unseen species model using Euler transformation. TCRdb applied fastp at Q25 and MiXCR to the public reads, then kept only in-frame beta chains. One record per CDR3 amino acid sequence lists the most common genes and DNA. What appears here as the V and J calls and clone size reflects TCRdb's work, not the paper's. Present in this sample are 700,000 or so distinct CDR3 sequences, 22% of which were seen just once. The top ten hold roughly 22% of the sample.

Relative to germline, V is 5 bases shorter and J is 4 bases shorter, with 11 bases between their ends. The CDR3, from cysteine to phenylalanine, totals 13 residues. Only CDR3 DNA remains: 39 bases, in frame from the first base. Systemically healthy Caucasian individuals from Russia, 35 to 50 in total and aged roughly 6 to 100 years, were included as donors. About 9.8 milliliters of peripheral blood were drawn from each donor into EDTA-treated Vacutainer tubes. Ficoll-Paque density-gradient centrifugation was used to isolate PBMCs, with at least 6.5 million per sample. Trizol reagent was used to extract total RNA from the PBMCs, yielding at least 6 micrograms per sample. For every donor, an aliquot of PBMCs went through flow cytometry to measure the percentages of naive CD45RAhigh/CD27high T cells. For this clonotype: Its recognized antigen is unknown. It may be a read error: a sequence one base away is much more abundant.

What the research found in general, with its limitations: Because the CMV infection status of the donors was unknown, age-related changes in expanded clonotypes may potentially have been confounded. As age increased, observed TCR beta diversity per million T cells dropped in a roughly linear way, and a significant reduction was already evident by age 40. The long-lived group showed more naive CD4+ T cells, fewer expanded clones and increased TCR diversity than the aged group, suggesting age selection. Total diversity estimates from one million sequenced T cells were considered lower bounds and underestimates. Observed TCR beta diversity correlated strongly with the percentage of naive T cells measured by flow cytometry. Conclusive comparison of naive and antigen-experienced compartments was prevented by the profiling of bulk unsorted PBMCs.

The receptor was isolated from a man in his 70s in good health. Here the chain combines TRBV12-3 or TRBV12-4 and TRBJ1-2, with a tentative D gene TRBD1 over 5 matching bases. Sequencing was carried out using blood. The DNA reads as follows: TGTGCCAGCAGTCCGGACGGGGCCTATGGCTACACCTTC. It specifies CASSPDGAYGYTF.